This record concerns one T cell receptor (beta chain) sequence. These data originate in a study of blood T cell repertoires in COVID-19. Trimming removed 5 bases from V and 5 bases from J; junction bases left unmatched: 8. The CDR3 contains 14 residues. CDR1 and CDR2 from the germline V gene are SGHTA and FQGTGA. The assay was immunoSEQ multiplex PCR, and TCRdb's table has in-frame clones only and misses some. This sample has 55,000 to 70,000 clones, with around nine tenths found just once. The chain uses TRBV7-3 and TRBJ2-7, with 8 bases identical to TRBD2. The sequence was obtained from a woman between 50 and 59 years old with active or convalescent COVID-19. Material: peripheral blood. As DNA, the CDR3 is TGTGCCAGCAGCCTCCTCGGGACTAGTAACGAGCAGTACTTC. This gives the protein CASSLLGTSNEQYF.